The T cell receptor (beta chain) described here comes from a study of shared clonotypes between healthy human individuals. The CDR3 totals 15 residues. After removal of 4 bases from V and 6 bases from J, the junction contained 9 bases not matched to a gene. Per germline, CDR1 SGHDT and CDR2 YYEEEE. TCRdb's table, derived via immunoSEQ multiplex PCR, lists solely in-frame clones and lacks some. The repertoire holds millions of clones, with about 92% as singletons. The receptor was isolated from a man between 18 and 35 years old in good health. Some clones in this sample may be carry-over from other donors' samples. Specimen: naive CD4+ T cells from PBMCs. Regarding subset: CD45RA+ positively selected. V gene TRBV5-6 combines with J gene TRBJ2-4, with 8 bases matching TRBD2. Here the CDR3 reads CASSLRAGGSNIQYF. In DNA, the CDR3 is TGTGCCAGCAGCCTTCGGGCGGGGGGCTCAAACATTCAGTACTTC.